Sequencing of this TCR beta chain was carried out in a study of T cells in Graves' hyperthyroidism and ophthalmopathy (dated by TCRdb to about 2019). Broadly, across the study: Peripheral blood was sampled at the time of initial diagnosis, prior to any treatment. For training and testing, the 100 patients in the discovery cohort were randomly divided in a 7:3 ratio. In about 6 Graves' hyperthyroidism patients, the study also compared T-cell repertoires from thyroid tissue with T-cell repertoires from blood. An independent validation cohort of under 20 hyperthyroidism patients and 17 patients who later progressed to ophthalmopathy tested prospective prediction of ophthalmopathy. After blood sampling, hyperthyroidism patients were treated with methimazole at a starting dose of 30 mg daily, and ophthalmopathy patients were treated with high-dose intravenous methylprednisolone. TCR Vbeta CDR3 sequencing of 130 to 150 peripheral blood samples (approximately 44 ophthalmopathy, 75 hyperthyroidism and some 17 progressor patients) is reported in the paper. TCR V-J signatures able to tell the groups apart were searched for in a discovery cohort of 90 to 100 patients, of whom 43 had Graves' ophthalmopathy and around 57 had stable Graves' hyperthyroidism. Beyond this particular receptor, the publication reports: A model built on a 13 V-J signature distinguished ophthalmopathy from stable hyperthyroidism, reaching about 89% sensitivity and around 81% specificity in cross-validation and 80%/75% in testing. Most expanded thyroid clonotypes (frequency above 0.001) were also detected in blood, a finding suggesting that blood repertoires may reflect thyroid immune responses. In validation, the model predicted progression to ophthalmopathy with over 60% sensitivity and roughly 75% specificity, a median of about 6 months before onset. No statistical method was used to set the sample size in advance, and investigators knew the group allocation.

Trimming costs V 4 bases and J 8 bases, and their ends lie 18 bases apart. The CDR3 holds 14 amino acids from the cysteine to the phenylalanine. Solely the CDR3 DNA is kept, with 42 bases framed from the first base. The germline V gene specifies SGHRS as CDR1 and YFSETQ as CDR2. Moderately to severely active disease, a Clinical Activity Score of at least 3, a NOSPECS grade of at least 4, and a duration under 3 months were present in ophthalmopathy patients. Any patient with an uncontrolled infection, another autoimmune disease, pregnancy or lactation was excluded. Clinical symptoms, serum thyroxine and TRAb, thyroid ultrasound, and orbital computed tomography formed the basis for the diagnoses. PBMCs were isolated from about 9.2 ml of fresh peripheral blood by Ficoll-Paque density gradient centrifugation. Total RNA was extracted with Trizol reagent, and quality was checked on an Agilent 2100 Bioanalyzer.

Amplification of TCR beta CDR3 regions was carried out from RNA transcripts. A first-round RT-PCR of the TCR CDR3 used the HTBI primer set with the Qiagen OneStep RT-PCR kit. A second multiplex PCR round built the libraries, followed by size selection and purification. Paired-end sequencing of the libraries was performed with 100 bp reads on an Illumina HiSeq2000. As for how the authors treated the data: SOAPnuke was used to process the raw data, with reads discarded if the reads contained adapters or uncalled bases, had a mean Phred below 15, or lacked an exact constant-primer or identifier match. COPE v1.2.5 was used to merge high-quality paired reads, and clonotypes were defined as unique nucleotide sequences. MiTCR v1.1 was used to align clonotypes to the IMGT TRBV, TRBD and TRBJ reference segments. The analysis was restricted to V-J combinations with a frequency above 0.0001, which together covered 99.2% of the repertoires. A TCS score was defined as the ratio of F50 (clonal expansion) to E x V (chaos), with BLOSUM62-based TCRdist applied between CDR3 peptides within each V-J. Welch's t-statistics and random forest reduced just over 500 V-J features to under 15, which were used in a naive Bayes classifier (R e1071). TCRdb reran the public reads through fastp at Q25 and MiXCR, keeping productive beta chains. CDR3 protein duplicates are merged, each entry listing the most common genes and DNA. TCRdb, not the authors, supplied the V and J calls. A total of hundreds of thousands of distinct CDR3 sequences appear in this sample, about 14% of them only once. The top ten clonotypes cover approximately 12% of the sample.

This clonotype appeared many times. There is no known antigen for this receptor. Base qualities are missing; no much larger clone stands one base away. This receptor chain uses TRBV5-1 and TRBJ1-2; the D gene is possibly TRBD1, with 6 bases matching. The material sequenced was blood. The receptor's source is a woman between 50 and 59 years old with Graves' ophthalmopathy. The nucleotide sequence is TGCGCCAGCAGCAAAGCACAGGGATCTGGAGGCTACACCTTC. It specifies CASSKAQGSGGYTF.